This T cell receptor beta chain stems from a study of a mutant IDH1 vaccine in newly diagnosed glioma. About the research overall: Patients' prior therapy spanned radiotherapy, temozolomide, or both; most underwent both.

The time point is: baseline, week 1 (first vaccination visit). The treatment: pre-vaccination baseline after standard-of-care therapy. Astrocytomas that were new, WHO grade 3 or 4, IDH1-mutant and ATRX-lost were present in the donors. Measured with immunoSEQ multiplex PCR; TCRdb has only the in-frame clones, and not every one. This sample carries 85,000 to 100,000 clones, about 90% of them seen once, and the ten largest clones take roughly 0.61%. Concerning this clone: Its antigen is as yet unknown.

The study, taken as a whole, reports: Vaccination induced immune responses in roughly 93% of patients.

The germline V and J ends were trimmed by 4 bases and 8 bases, with 14 bases remaining between them. CDR1 is MNHEY and CDR2 is SMNVEV in the germline V gene (reference sequence). This CDR3 contains 13 residues. The material was PBMCs, obtained from a glioma patient treated with radiotherapy, temozolomide or both. The chain recombines TRBV27 with TRBJ1-2; weak D call: TRBD1 (5 bases). The clonotype was recovered from a woman aged 45-65 years with glioma. The CDR3 sequence: CASSSGHQLGYTF. The CDR3 DNA sequence: TGTGCCAGCAGTTCAGGACACCAGTTAGGCTACACCTTC.